This TCR beta chain comes out of a study of T cell responses to AZD1222 COVID-19 vaccine. The ends were cut back, 3 bases at V and 7 bases at J, with 13 bases in the middle. Germline-derived CDR1 and CDR2 are SGHTA and FQGNSA. The CDR3 contains 14 residues. The repertoire was sequenced with immunoSEQ multiplex PCR; TCRdb's copy has only in-frame clones and lacks some. Among 80,000 to 90,000 clones listed, about nine tenths were seen once. The clonotype originates from an adult in good health. This sequence joins TRBV7-2 and TRBJ1-5; D call uncertain. The material sequenced was peripheral blood, taken on day 0 of AZD1222 vaccination. Here the CDR3 reads CASSFNRVGQPQHF. Here the CDR3 DNA reads TGTGCCAGCAGCTTCAACAGAGTTGGGCAGCCCCAGCATTTT.